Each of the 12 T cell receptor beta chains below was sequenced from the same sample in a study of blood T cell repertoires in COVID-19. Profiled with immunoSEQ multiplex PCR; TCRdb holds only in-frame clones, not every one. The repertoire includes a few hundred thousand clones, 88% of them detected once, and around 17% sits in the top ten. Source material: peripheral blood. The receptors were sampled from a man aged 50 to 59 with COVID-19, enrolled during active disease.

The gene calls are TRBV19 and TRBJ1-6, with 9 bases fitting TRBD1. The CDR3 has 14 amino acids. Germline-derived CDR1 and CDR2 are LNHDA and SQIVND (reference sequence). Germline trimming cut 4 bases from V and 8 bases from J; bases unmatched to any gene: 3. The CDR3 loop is CASSTDRGDSPLHF. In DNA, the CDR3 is TGTGCCAGTAGTACGGACAGGGGTGATTCACCCCTCCACTTT.

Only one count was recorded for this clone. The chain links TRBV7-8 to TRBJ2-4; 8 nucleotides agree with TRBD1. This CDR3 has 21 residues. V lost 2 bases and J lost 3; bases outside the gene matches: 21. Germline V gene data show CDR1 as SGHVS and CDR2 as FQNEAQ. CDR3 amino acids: CASSLPPWDRQKERVKNIQYF. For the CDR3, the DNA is TGTGCCAGCAGCTTACCCCCCTGGGACAGGCAGAAGGAGAGGGTCAAAAACATTCAGTACTTC.

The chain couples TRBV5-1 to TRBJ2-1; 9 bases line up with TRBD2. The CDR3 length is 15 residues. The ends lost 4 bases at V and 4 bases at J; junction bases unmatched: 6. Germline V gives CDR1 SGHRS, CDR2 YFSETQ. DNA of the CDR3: TGCGCCAGCAGCCTTAGCGGGAGTACATACAATGAGCAGTTCTTC. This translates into CASSLSGSTYNEQFF.

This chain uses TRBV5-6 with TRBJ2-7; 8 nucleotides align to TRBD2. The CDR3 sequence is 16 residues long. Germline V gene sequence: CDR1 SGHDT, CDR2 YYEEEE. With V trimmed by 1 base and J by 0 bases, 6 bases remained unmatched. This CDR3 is CASSLFSSGRSYEQYF. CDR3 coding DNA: TGTGCCAGCAGCTTGTTTTCTAGCGGGCGCTCCTACGAGCAGTACTTC.

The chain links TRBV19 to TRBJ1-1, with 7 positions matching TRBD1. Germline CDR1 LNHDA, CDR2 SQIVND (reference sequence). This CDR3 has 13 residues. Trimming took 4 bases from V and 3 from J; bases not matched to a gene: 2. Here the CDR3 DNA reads TGTGCCAGTAGTAGACAGGGAGACACTGAAGCTTTCTTT. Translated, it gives CASSRQGDTEAFF.

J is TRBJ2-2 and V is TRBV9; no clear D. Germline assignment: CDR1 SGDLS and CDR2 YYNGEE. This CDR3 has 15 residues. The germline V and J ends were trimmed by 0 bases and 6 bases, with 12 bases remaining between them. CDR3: CASSVGASVAGELFF. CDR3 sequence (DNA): TGTGCCAGCAGCGTAGGGGCCTCTGTGGCCGGGGAGCTGTTTTTT.

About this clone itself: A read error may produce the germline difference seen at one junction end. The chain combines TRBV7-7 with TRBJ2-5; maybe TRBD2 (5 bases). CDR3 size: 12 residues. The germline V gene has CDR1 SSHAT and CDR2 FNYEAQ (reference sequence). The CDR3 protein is CASSLARETQYF. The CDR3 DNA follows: TGTGCTAGCAGCTTAGCGCGGGAGACCCAGTACTTC.

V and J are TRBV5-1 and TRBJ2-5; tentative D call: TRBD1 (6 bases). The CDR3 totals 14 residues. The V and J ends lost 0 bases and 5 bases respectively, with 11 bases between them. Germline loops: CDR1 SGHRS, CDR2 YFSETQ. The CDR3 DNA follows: TGCGCCAGCAGCTTGGGGACAGCTGCGGAGACCCAGTACTTC. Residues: CASSLGTAAETQYF.

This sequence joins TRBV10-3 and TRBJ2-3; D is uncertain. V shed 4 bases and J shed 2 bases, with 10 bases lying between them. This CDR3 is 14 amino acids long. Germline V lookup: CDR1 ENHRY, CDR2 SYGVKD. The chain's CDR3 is CAISGPDFTDTQYF. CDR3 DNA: TGTGCCATCAGTGGGCCAGACTTCACAGATACGCAGTATTTT.

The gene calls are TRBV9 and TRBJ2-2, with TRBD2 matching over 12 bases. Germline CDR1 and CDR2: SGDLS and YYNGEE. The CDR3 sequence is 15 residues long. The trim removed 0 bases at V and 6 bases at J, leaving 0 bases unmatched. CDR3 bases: TGTGCCAGCAGCGTAGCTAGCGGGAGGGCCGGGGAGCTGTTTTTT. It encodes CASSVASGRAGELFF.

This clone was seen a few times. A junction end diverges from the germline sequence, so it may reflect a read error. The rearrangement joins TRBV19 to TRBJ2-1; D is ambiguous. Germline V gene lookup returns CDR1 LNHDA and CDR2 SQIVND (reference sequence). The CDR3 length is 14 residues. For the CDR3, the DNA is TGTGCCAGTAGTATTAGTCGATCCTCCAATGAGCAGTTCTTC. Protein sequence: CASSISRSSNEQFF.

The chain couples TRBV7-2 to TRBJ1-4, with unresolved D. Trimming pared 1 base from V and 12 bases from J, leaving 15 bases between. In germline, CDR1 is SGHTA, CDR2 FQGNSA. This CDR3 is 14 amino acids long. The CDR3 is CASSLGPGSPELFF. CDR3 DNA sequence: TGTGCCAGCAGCTTAGGCCCCGGGAGCCCGGAACTGTTTTTT. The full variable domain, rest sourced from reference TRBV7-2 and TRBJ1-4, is GAGVSQSPSNKVTEKGKDVELRCDPISGHTALYWYRQSLGQGLEFLIYFQGNSAPDKSGLPSDRFSAERTGGSVSTLTIQRTQQEDSAVYLCASSLGPGSPELFFGSGTQLSVL.